The T cell receptor (beta chain) under discussion was sequenced for a study of human T cells and chemical hapten exposure. Study-wide background: Patch tests applied 0.01% DPC to the upper back, read at 6 days. Per-sample TCR yield variation was attributed mainly to small pooled library volume differences.

TCRdb passed the RACE reads through MiXCR, listing each CDR3 protein once. The table lists over 85,000 distinct CDR3 sequences, about a tenth of them singletons, with 2% to 2.5% in the top ten. This clonotype has at least ten counts. Time point: patch test 2, 6 weeks after DPC sensitization. The treatment was: therapeutic diphenylcyclopropenone sensitization with weekly scalp DPC. The CDR3 has 15 residues. Germline CDR1 and CDR2: DFQATT and SNEGSKA (reference sequence). The receptor was isolated from a woman between 35 and 50 years old with alopecia areata. Some clones in this sample may be carry-over from other donors' samples. The material sequenced was whole blood, taken in connection with sensitization to the hapten diphenylcyclopropenone (DPC). This chain connects TRBV20-1 to TRBJ2-1, with 8 positions matching TRBD2. The CDR3 protein is CSLQRAGGPYNEQFF. CDR3 sequence (DNA): TGCAGCTTGCAGCGGGCGGGAGGCCCCTACAATGAGCAGTTCTTC.